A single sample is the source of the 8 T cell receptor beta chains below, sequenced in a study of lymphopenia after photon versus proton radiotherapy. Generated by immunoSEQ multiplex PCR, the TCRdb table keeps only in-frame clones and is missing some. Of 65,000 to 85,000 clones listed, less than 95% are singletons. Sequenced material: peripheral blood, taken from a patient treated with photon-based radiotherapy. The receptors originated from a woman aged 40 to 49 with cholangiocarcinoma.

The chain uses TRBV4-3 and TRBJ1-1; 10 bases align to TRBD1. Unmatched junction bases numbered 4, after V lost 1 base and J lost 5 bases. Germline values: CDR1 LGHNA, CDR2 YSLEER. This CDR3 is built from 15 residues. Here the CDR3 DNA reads TGCGCCAGCAGCCAAGTTGGGACAGGGGTAACTGAAGCTTTCTTT. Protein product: CASSQVGTGVTEAFF.

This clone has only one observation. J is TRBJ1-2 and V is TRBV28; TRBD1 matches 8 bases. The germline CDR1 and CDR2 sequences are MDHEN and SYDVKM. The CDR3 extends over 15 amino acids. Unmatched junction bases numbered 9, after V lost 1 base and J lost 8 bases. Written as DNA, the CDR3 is TGTGCCAGCAGTTTATTTGGACAGGGCCATGGCGGCTACACCTTC. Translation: CASSLFGQGHGGYTF.

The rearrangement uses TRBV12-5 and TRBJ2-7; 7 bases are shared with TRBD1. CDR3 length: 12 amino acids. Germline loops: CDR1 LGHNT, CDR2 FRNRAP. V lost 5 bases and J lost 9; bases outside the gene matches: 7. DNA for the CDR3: TGTGCTAGTGGTCAAGACAGGGCTGGGCAGTACTTC. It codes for CASGQDRAGQYF.

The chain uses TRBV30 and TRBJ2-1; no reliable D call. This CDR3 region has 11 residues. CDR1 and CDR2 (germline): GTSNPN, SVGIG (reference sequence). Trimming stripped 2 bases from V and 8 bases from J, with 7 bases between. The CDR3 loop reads CAWSSNYEQFF. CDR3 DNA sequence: TGTGCCTGGAGTAGCAACTATGAGCAGTTCTTC.

CDR3 residues: CASGFGQKNTEAFF. CDR3 in DNA: TGTGCTAGTGGTTTTGGACAGAAGAACACTGAAGCTTTCTTT. The chain uses TRBV12-5 and TRBJ1-1; TRBD1 is a possible D gene (6 bases). Germline values: CDR1 LGHNT, CDR2 FRNRAP. This CDR3 has 14 amino acids. V was cut by 3 bases and J by 1 base, with 9 bases left in between.

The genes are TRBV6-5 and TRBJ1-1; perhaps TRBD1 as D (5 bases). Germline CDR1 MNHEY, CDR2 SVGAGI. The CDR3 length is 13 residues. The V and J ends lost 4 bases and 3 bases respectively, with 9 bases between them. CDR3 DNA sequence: TGTGCCAGCAGTTCTCAGGGTTACACTGAAGCTTTCTTT. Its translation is CASSSQGYTEAFF.

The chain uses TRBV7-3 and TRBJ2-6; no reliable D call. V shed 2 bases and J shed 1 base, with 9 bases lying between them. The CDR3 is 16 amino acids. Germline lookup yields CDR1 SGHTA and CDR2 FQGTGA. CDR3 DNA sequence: TGTGCCAGCAGCTTAGGCCCCCCATCTGGGGCCAACGTCCTGACTTTC. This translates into CASSLGPPSGANVLTF.

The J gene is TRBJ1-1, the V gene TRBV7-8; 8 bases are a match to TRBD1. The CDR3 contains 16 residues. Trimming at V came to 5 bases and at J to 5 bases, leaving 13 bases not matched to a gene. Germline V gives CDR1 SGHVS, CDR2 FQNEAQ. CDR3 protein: CASSPRDRLRITEAFF. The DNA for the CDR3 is TGTGCCAGCAGCCCCCGGGACAGGCTCCGGATTACTGAAGCTTTCTTT.